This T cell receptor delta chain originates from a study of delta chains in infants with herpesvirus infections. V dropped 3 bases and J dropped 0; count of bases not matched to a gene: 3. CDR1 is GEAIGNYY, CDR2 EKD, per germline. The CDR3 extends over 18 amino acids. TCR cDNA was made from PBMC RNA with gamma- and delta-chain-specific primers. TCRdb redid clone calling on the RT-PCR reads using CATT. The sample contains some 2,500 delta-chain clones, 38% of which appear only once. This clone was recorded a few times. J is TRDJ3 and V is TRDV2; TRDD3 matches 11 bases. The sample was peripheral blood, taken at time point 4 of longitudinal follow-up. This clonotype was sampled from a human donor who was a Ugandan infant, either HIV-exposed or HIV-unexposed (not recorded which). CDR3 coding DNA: TGTGCCTGTGACGTACTGGGGGATAGCTCCTGGGACACCCGACAGATGTTTTTC. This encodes CACDVLGDSSWDTRQMFF.